The clone carrying this TCR beta chain appeared a few times. What it binds is unknown. This could be a read error, since a much larger clone is one nucleotide away. This sample is part of a study of T cells in Graves' hyperthyroidism and ophthalmopathy. General observations from the study: A model built on 13 V-J features separated ophthalmopathy from stable hyperthyroidism.

RNA transcripts gave rise to amplified TCR beta CDR3 regions. Researchers ran a first-round RT-PCR on the TCR CDR3 using the HTBI primer set. Via MiXCR, TCRdb re-called the multiplex PCR reads, giving one row per CDR3 protein. The sample carries over 300,000 distinct CDR3 sequences, over 11% recorded once. V gave up 7 bases and J gave up 7 bases, with 24 bases separating them. The CDR3 is 15 residues long. Germline V gene lookup returns CDR1 DFQATT and CDR2 SNEGSKA (reference sequence). The TCR originated in a woman aged 55-75 years with Graves' hyperthyroidism. Material for sequencing was blood. The chain joins TRBV20-1 to TRBJ2-3, with D tentatively TRBD2 (5 bases). CDR3: CSGEPTEEAVNTQYF. The CDR3 bases are TGCAGTGGAGAGCCCACAGAGGAGGCGGTAAATACGCAGTATTTT.